The present TCR beta chain was sequenced within a study of a mutant IDH1 vaccine in newly diagnosed glioma. Time point in this sample: week 23, last vaccination. With topical imiquimod, each dose of the vaccine consisted of 300 ug of mutant IDH1 20-mer peptide. Worth noting for this clone: Its antigen is not known.

The CDR3 runs 13 residues. Trimming left V 0 bases short and J 11 bases short, with 13 bases between. Per the germline V gene, CDR1 is MNHEY and CDR2 is SMNVEV (reference sequence). Profiled with immunoSEQ multiplex PCR; TCRdb holds only in-frame clones, not every one. The data hold tens of thousands of clones, with about 76% observed a single time. The receptor comes from a man aged 50 to 60 with glioma. The sample in question was PBMCs, obtained from a glioma patient whose treatment included an IDH1 peptide vaccine. The chain couples TRBV27 to TRBJ1-2, with D possibly matching TRBD1 (6 bases). In nucleotides, the CDR3 is TGTGCCAGCAGTTTATCTGGAGGGGGAGGTTACACCTTC. Its translation is CASSLSGGGGYTF.